The clone carrying this TCR beta chain was counted a few times. Germline assignment: CDR1 ENHRY and CDR2 SYGVKD. CDR3 length equals 14 residues. With 3 bases clipped from V and 2 bases from J, the junction kept 2 bases outside the gene matches. This sample is part of a study of patients and donors after allogeneic stem cell transplantation. Using its own MiXCR run on the RT-PCR reads, TCRdb lists one record per CDR3 protein. The sample includes hundreds of thousands of distinct CDR3 sequences, more than 15% of them seen just once. The sequencing sample was made of blood, either unsorted or a sorted T cell fraction (not recorded which). V and J are TRBV10-3 and TRBJ2-5, with 8 bases aligning to TRBD1. The origin of this receptor is a human donor who was either an allogeneic HSCT recipient or a stem cell or donor lymphocyte infusion donor (not recorded which). It is not recorded whose cells these are; they may come from a transplant donor. CDR3 nucleotide sequence: TGTGCCATCAGTGAAGGACAGGGACAAGAGACCCAGTACTTC. Translating it yields CAISEGQGQETQYF.